These T cell receptor beta chains were read from a single sample in a study of human T cells and chemical hapten exposure. TCRdb processed the RACE reads anew with MiXCR; each CDR3 protein has one entry. The sample holds about 46,000 distinct CDR3 sequences, over 8% seen once. Here the sequenced sample was whole blood, taken in connection with sensitization to the hapten diphenylcyclopropenone (DPC). The source of these receptors is a middle-aged woman with alopecia areata. Some clones in this sample may be carry-over from other donors' samples. CDR3s include the opening cysteine and the closing phenylalanine or tryptophan. The D gene is left open where the match is weak. Only some rows state a clone size, as once, few, many or a class for expanded clones.

j_gene | v_gene | abundance | d_gene | len | CDR3nt | CDR3aa
TRBJ2-3 | TRBV29-1 | many | . | 18 | TGCAGCGTTGCTCAGTGGAGGCAGGAGCGGCTCTGGGCAGATACGCAGTATTTT | CSVAQWRQERLWADTQYF
TRBJ1-5 | TRBV27 | many | TRBD1 | 14 | TGTGCCAGCCGTAAGGGGGCCGCCAATCAGCCCCAGCATTTT | CASRKGAANQPQHF
TRBJ2-1 | TRBV6-2/TRBV6-3 | few | TRBD2 | 15 | TGTGCCAGCACCGACGGGACTAGCGGCTACAATGAGCAGTTCTTC | CASTDGTSGYNEQFF
TRBJ2-1 | TRBV5-1 | . | TRBD1 | 13 | TGCGCCAGCAGCCCGGGGGACAGGGATGAGCAGTTCTTC | CASSPGDRDEQFF
TRBJ1-1 | TRBV2 | many | TRBD1 | 14 | TGTGCCAGCAGGATCAGGGGGGACGGCACTGAAGCTTTCTTT | CASRIRGDGTEAFF
TRBJ2-7 | TRBV29-1 | many | TRBD1 | 14 | TGCAGCGTTGTTGAGGGGGCGAAAACCTACGAGCAGTACTTC | CSVVEGAKTYEQYF
TRBJ1-2 | TRBV27 | . | . | 14 | TGTGCCAGCAGTACACTATTTGGCGTTTCGGGCTACACCTTC | CASSTLFGVSGYTF
TRBJ1-1 | TRBV3-1 | many | TRBD1 | 13 | TGTGCCAGCAGCCGTGGGACAGGGGCTGAAGCTTTCTTT | CASSRGTGAEAFF
TRBJ1-1 | TRBV7-9 | many | TRBD1 | 16 | TGTGCCAGCAGCCCCAGACAGGGGAATGAGTACACTGAAGCTTTCTTT | CASSPRQGNEYTEAFF
TRBJ2-1 | TRBV19 | many | . | 10 | TGTGCCACCGGCCGACTAGAGCAGTTCTTC | CATGRLEQFF
TRBJ2-3 | TRBV6-2/TRBV6-3 | many | . | 14 | TGTGCCAGCAGTTACTCGGACACCACAGATACGCAGTATTTT | CASSYSDTTDTQYF
TRBJ2-7 | TRBV10-1 | many | . | 13 | TGCGCCAGCAGAGGGGACGGCTCCTACGAGCAGTACTTC | CASRGDGSYEQYF
TRBJ2-3 | TRBV4-1 | . | TRBD2 | 15 | TGCGCCAGCAGCCCGAGGACGGGGGGGACAGATACGCAGTATTTT | CASSPRTGGTDTQYF
TRBJ1-5 | TRBV28 | . | . | 14 | TGTGCCAGCAGTTTCGGCAGTAGCAATCAGCCCCAGCATTTT | CASSFGSSNQPQHF
TRBJ2-5 | TRBV5-1 | many | TRBD2 | 19 | TGCGCCAGCAGCTTGGCCACGGTCTCTCTAGCGGGGGCCGGCGAGACCCAGTACTTC | CASSLATVSLAGAGETQYF
TRBJ1-1 | TRBV30 | few | TRBD1 | 12 | TGTGCCTGGAGCCACAGGGGGACTGAAGCTTTCTTT | CAWSHRGTEAFF
TRBJ1-3 | TRBV6-5 | few | . | 14 | TGTGCCAGCAGGAGGCTTCTCTCTGGAAACACCATATATTTT | CASRRLLSGNTIYF
TRBJ2-1 | TRBV20-1 | . | . | 16 | TGCAGTGCGGGCGGAGGGAGGCGGGGCACCTACAATGAGCAGTTCTTC | CSAGGGRRGTYNEQFF
TRBJ2-1 | TRBV7-2 | . | TRBD2 | 15 | TGTGCCAGCAGCTTAGAACTTCGGGGGGGCCTGGAGCAGTTCTTC | CASSLELRGGLEQFF
TRBJ1-4 | TRBV20-1 | . | TRBD1 | 14 | TGCAGTGCCCTGGGGACAGCCTGGAATGAAAAACTGTTTTTT | CSALGTAWNEKLFF
TRBJ1-5 | TRBV20-1 | many | . | 15 | TGCAGTGCCCTCCCTAAAATCTCAGGGGCCCAGCCCCAGCATTTT | CSALPKISGAQPQHF
TRBJ2-1 | TRBV18 | . | TRBD1 | 15 | TGTGCCAGCTCAGACCCGGGACAGATTCACAATGAGCAGTTCTTC | CASSDPGQIHNEQFF
TRBJ2-1 | TRBV6-2/TRBV6-3 | many | TRBD1 | 15 | TGTGCCAGCAGTCGGCTCGGGACAGGGAAAAATGAGCAGTTCTTC | CASSRLGTGKNEQFF
TRBJ1-4 | TRBV5-1 | few | . | 14 | TGCGCCAGCAGCTTGTTAGGCAGGAATGAAAAACTGTTTTTT | CASSLLGRNEKLFF
TRBJ2-4 | TRBV11-2 | many | TRBD1 | 17 | TGTGCCAGCAGCCACGAGGGGGCTGTACTAGCCAAAAACATTCAGTACTTC | CASSHEGAVLAKNIQYF
TRBJ2-3 | TRBV28 | many | TRBD2 | 13 | TGTGCCAGCCTCACTAGCGGGGACTATACGCAGTATTTT | CASLTSGDYTQYF
TRBJ2-3 | TRBV12-3/TRBV12-4 | many | TRBD2 | 13 | TGTGCCAGCAGACCCGGGACTATAGATACGCAGTATTTT | CASRPGTIDTQYF
TRBJ2-3 | TRBV2 | . | . | 13 | TGTGCCAGCAAGGGGCCGCAAGCAGATACGCAGTATTTT | CASKGPQADTQYF
TRBJ2-2 | TRBV3-1 | many | . | 16 | TGTGCCAGCAGTTTTGCTCGGGCGTTCCAAACCGGGGAGCTGTTTTTT | CASSFARAFQTGELFF
TRBJ2-1 | TRBV6-4 | many | TRBD1 | 15 | TGTGCCAGCAGTGACGGGGACAGGGGGAAGGATGAGCAGTTCTTC | CASSDGDRGKDEQFF
TRBJ1-5 | TRBV6-2/TRBV6-3 | many | TRBD1 | 14 | TGTGCCAGCAGCGAAGACAGGGTCAATCAGCCCCAGCATTTT | CASSEDRVNQPQHF
TRBJ2-6 | TRBV12-3/TRBV12-4 | . | . | 17 | TGTGCCAGCAGTTTATCAGGGAAGAGCTCTGGGGCCAACGTCCTGACTTTC | CASSLSGKSSGANVLTF
TRBJ2-5 | TRBV4-1 | . | . | 15 | TGCGCCAGCAGTCGTGTGGGGGGGCCGGAAGAGACCCAGTACTTC | CASSRVGGPEETQYF
TRBJ1-1 | TRBV11-3 | many | TRBD1 | 12 | TGTGCCAGCAGCTTGGGACAGACTGAAGCTTTCTTT | CASSLGQTEAFF
TRBJ2-5 | TRBV12-5 | . | TRBD1 | 16 | TGTGCTAGTGGTGCTCAGACAGGGGGCCCCCAAGAGACCCAGTACTTC | CASGAQTGGPQETQYF
TRBJ1-2 | TRBV7-2 | few | . | 15 | TGTGCCAGCAGCTTAGATGGAGGGATCCGCTATGGCTACACCTTC | CASSLDGGIRYGYTF
TRBJ2-4 | TRBV4-1 | many | TRBD2 | 16 | TGCGCCAGCAGCCAAGATGAACTAGCGGGGTGGGACATTCAGTACTTC | CASSQDELAGWDIQYF
TRBJ2-7 | TRBV3-1 | few | . | 13 | TGTGCCAGCAGCCAAGTCTCGGGCTACGAGCAGTACTTC | CASSQVSGYEQYF